Listed below are T cell receptor beta chains from one sample, sequenced in a study of blood T cell repertoires in COVID-19. The repertoire was sequenced with immunoSEQ multiplex PCR; TCRdb's copy has only in-frame clones and lacks some. Seen here are under 60,000 clones, less than 90% observed once, and the top ten hold roughly 10%. The sequenced sample consisted of peripheral blood. The source of these receptors is a human donor in a cohort sampled during active COVID-19. The conserved cysteine and the conserved F or W are not part of the CDR3 here. The order of the fields is J gene, V gene, clone size, CDR3 protein. Clone size is not always given. Where it is, it says once, few, many or a class for expanded clones.

TRBJ2-5 TRBV6-2/TRBV6-3 NA ASSLTQGLAGQETQY
TRBJ2-7 TRBV6-5 few ASSYGGPREQY
TRBJ2-3 TRBV5-6 NA ASSFGGLAPDTQY
TRBJ2-7 TRBV24-1 NA ATSDPAQGTYEQY
TRBJ2-3 TRBV5-4 NA ASRAKGDTDTQY
TRBJ1-2 TRBV6-4 NA AIPPQPGQPSHGYT
TRBJ2-3 TRBV10-1 NA ASSEPGSDTQY
TRBJ2-5 TRBV15 NA ATSSRLSGGIGETQY
TRBJ2-1 TRBV28 NA ASSGARDRAYNEQF
TRBJ1-6 TRBV28 NA ASSLWENSPLH
TRBJ2-7 TRBV4-2 NA ASSQERSSLNYEQY
TRBJ2-5 TRBV28 NA ASSSLVWDWETQY
TRBJ1-2 TRBV5-5 NA ASSLSYGYT
TRBJ2-5 TRBV29-1 NA SVTTGVPETQY